The present entry profiles one TCR beta chain with its context. The data originate from a study of control samples from healthy donors and cancer patients. The method was immunoSEQ multiplex PCR; TCRdb's version includes in-frame clones alone and lacks a portion of them. The table lists 21,000 or so clones, around 85% of them singletons. V lost 0 bases and J lost 2, with 5 bases in between. Germline assignment: CDR1 LNHNV and CDR2 YYDKDF (reference sequence). The CDR3 runs to 14 residues. Sample: PBMCs. V is TRBV15 and J is TRBJ1-3; unclear D gene. The receptor comes from a man aged 60 to 69 with head and neck cancer. As DNA, the CDR3 is TGTGCCACCAGCAGAGAGAGTGCTGGAAACACCATATATTTT. This encodes CATSRESAGNTIYF.